This T cell receptor (beta chain) comes out of a study of T cell changes during pregnancy in multiple sclerosis. V lost 6 bases and J lost 0, with 14 bases in between. This CDR3 region has 15 residues. Germline V gives CDR1 LNHDA, CDR2 SQIVND (reference sequence). The data were produced by immunoSEQ multiplex PCR, yet TCRdb's version contains in-frame clones alone and is incomplete. The table includes about 8,500 clones, 70% to 90% detected once. The chain has TRBV19 and TRBJ1-1; D is perhaps TRBD1 (6 bases). This TCR came from a female donor in good health, enrolled as a control in a pregnancy study. The input for sequencing was CD8+ T cells from peripheral blood mononuclear cells, taken in the first trimester of pregnancy. CDR3 sequence: CASSPTGIMNTEAFF. The CDR3 DNA is TGTGCCAGTAGCCCGACAGGAATCATGAACACTGAAGCTTTCTTT.